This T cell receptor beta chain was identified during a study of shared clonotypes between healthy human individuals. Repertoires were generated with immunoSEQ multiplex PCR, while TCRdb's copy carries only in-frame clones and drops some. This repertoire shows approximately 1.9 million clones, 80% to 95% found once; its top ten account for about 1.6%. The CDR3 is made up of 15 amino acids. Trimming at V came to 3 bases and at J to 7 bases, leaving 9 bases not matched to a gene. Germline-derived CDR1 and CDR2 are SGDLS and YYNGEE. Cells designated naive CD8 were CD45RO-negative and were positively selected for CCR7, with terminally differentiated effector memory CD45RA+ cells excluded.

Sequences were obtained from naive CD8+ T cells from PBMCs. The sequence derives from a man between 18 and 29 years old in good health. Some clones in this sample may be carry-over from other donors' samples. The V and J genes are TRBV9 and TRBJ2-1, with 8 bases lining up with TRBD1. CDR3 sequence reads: CASSGRDRPGNEQFF. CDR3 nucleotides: TGTGCCAGCAGCGGCCGGGACAGGCCGGGGAATGAGCAGTTCTTC.